The present entry profiles one T cell receptor beta chain with its context. The antigen is unknown. The data belong to a study of CD8+CD57+ T cells in acquired aplastic anemia. Study background: DNA per sorted CD4+ or CD8+ sample ranged about 0.2 to 30 ug, averaging around 3 ug. Study results and limitations: Found in both controls and patients were fewer than 35 CD8+ CDR3 sequences.

Investigators profiled TCR beta VDJ and CDR3 from genomic DNA template. TCRdb itself ran the reads through MiXCR, one entry per CDR3 protein. The table shows about 180,000 distinct CDR3 sequences, with under 55% occurring only once. Those patients picked for sequencing had displayed CD8+CD57+ cell expansion on flow cytometry. The patients all had a severe acquired aplastic anemia diagnosis. This receptor was obtained from a human donor with aplastic anemia. Material: sorted CD4+, CD8+, or CD8+CD57+ T cells (not recorded which) from PBMCs.

CDR3: CASSGQGQQYF. CDR3 bases: TGTGCCAGCAGCGGACAGGGACAGCAGTACTTC. V gene TRBV6-5 combines with J gene TRBJ2-7; 8 positions agree with TRBD1. There are 11 residues in the CDR3. The junction had 3 bases not matched to a gene; V was cut back by 6 bases and J by 8 bases. Germline CDR1 is MNHEY and CDR2 is SVGAGI.